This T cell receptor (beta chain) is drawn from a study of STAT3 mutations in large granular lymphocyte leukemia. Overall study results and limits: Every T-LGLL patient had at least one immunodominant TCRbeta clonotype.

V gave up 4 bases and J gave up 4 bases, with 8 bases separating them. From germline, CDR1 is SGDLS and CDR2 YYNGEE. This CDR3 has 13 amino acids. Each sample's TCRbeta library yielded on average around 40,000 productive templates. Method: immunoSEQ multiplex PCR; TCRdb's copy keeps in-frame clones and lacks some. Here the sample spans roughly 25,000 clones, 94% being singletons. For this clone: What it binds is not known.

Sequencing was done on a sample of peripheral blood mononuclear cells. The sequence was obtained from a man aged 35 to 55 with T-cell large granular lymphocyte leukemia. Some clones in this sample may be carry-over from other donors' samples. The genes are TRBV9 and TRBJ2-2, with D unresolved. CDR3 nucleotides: TGTGCCAGCAGCCCCCGAGTCACCGGGGAGCTGTTTTTT. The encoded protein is CASSPRVTGELFF.